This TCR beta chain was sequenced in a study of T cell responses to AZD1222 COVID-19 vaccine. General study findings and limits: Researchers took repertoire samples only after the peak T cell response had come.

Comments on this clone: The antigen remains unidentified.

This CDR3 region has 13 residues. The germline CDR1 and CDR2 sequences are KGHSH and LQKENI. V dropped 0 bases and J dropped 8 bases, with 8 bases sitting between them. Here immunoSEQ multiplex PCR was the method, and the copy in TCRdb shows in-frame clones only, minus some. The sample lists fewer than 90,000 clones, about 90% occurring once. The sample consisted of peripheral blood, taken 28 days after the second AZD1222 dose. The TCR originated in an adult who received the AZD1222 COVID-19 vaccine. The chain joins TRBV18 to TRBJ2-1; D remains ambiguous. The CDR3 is CASSPPSIDEQFF. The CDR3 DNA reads TGTGCCAGCTCACCACCGTCTATCGATGAGCAGTTCTTC.